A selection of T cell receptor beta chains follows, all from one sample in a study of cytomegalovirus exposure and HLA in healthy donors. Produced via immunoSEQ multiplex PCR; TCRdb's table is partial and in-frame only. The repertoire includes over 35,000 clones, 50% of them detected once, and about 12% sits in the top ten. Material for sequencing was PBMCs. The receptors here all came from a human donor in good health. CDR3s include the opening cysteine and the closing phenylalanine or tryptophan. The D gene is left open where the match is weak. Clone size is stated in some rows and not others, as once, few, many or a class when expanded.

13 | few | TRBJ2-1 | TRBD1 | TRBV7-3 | CASGQGPYNEQFF | TGTGCCAGCGGACAGGGTCCCTACAATGAGCAGTTCTTC
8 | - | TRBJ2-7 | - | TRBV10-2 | CATLGVLF | TGCGCCACCCTCGGGGTCCTCTTC
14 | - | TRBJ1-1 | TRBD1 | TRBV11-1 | CASSRGQGNTEAFF | TGTGCCAGCAGCAGGGGACAGGGGAACACTGAAGCTTTCTTT
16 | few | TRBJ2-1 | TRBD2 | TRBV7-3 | CASSLTFGGRRDEQFF | TGTGCCAGCAGCTTAACGTTTGGCGGGAGGCGGGATGAGCAGTTCTTC
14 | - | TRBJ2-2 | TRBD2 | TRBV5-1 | CASSLLAGSGELFF | TGCGCCAGCAGCTTACTAGCGGGATCCGGGGAGCTGTTTTTT
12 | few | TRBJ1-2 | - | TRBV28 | CASSFQNYGYTF | TGTGCCAGCAGTTTTCAGAACTATGGCTACACCTTC
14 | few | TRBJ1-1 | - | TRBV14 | CASSQEVRNTEAFF | TGTGCCAGCAGCCAAGAGGTCAGGAACACTGAAGCTTTCTTT
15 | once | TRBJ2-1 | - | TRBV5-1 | CASSLQSSSHNEQFF | TGCGCCAGCAGCTTGCAGTCTAGCAGCCACAATGAGCAGTTCTTC
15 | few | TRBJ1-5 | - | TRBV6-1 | CASSEGEGGNQPQHF | TGTGCCAGCAGTGAAGGCGAGGGAGGCAATCAGCCCCAGCATTTT
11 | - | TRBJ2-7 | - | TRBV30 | CASSQGPEQYF | TGTGCTTCAAGCCAGGGTCCCGAGCAGTACTTC
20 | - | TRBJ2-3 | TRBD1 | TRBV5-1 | CASSFNPPGGAFAFTDTQYF | TGCGCCAGCAGCTTCAACCCCCCAGGGGGCGCCTTCGCCTTCACAGATACGCAGTATTTT
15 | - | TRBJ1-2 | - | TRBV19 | CATLRNTGASYGYTF | TGTGCCACCCTAAGAAATACAGGAGCCTCCTATGGCTACACCTTC
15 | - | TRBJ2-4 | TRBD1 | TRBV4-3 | CASSHRKDRGDIQYF | TGCGCCAGCAGCCACCGAAAGGACAGGGGGGACATTCAGTACTTC
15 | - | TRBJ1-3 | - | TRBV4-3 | CASSQDTASGNTIYF | TGCGCCAGCAGCCAAGATACAGCCTCTGGAAACACCATATATTTT
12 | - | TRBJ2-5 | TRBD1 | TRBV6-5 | CASTGTGETQYF | TGTGCCAGCACCGGGACAGGCGAGACCCAGTACTTC
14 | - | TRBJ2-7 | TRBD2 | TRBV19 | CASRLAGGRNEQYF | TGTGCCAGTAGACTAGCGGGAGGGAGGAACGAGCAGTACTTC
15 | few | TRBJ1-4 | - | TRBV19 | CASSFQDSPMIKLFF | TGTGCCAGTAGCTTCCAGGACAGTCCAATGATAAAACTGTTTTTT
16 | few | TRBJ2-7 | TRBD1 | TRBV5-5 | CASSREPGTGGYEQYF | TGTGCCAGCAGCCGCGAACCCGGGACAGGGGGCTACGAGCAGTACTTC
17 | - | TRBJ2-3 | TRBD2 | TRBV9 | CASSAHKTSGGPDTQYF | TGTGCCAGCAGCGCCCATAAAACTAGCGGGGGGCCAGATACGCAGTATTTT
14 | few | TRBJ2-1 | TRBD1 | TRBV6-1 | CAGRTGGAYNEQFF | TGTGCCGGGAGGACAGGGGGCGCCTACAATGAGCAGTTCTTC
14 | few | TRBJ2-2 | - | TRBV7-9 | CASRVEIGAGELFF | TGTGCCAGCAGAGTTGAGATCGGTGCCGGGGAGCTGTTTTTT
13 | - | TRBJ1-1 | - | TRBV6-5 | CASSFRRDTEAFF | TGTGCCAGCAGTTTTCGGCGGGACACTGAAGCTTTCTTT
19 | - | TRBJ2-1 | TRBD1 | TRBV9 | CASSVVPSSTGRLYNEQFF | TGTGCCAGCAGCGTAGTACCCTCCTCGACAGGGCGCCTATACAATGAGCAGTTCTTC
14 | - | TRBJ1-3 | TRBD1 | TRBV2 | CASSRTGDGNTIYF | TGTGCCAGCAGTCGGACAGGGGACGGAAACACCATATATTTT
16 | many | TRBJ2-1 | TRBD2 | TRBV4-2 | CASSQDSGGAYNEQFF | TGTGCCAGCAGCCAAGATAGCGGGGGGGCCTACAATGAGCAGTTCTTC
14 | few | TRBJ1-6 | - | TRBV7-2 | CASSLTATEMSLHF | TGTGCCAGCAGCTTAACAGCCACCGAAATGTCCCTCCACTTT